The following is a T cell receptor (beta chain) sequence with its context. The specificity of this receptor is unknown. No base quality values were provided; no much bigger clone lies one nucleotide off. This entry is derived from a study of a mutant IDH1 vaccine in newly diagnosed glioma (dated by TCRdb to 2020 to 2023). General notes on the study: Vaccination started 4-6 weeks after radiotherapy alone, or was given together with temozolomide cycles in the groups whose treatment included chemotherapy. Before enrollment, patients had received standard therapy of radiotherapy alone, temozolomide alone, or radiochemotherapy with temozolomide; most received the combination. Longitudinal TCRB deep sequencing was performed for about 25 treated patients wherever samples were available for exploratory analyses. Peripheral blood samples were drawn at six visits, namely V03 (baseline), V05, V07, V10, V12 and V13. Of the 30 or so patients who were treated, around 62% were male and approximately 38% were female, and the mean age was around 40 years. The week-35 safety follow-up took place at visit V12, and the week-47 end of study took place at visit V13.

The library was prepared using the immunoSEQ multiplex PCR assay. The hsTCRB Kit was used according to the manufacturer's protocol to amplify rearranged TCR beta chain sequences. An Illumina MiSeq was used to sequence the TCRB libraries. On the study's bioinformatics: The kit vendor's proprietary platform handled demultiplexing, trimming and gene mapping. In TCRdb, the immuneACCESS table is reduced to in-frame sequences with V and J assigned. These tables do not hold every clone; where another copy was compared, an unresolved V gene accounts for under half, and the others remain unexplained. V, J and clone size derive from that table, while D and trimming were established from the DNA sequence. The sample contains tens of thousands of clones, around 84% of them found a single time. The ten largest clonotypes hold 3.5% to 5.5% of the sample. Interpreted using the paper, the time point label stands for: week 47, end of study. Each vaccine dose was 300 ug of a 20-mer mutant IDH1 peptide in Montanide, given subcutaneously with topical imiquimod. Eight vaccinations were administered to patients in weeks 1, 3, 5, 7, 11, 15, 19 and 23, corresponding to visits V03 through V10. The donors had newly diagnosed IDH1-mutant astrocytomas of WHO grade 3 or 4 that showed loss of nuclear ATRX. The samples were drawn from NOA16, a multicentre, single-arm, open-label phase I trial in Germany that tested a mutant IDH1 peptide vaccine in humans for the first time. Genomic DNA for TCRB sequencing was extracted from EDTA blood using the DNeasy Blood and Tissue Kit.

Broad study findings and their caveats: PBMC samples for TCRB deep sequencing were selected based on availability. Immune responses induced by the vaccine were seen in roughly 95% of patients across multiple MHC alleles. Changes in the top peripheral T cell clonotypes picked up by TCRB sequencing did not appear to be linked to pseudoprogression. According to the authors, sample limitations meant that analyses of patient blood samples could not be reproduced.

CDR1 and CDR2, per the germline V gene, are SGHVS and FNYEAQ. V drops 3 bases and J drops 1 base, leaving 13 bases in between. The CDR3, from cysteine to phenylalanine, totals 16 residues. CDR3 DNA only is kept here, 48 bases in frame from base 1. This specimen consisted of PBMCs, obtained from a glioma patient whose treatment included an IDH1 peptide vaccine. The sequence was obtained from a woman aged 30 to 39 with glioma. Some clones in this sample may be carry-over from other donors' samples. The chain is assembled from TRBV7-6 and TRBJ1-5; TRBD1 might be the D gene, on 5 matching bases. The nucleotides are TGTGCCAGCAGCTTGGCAGGGAGTAAGAGCAATCAGCCCCAGCATTTT. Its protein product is CASSLAGSKSNQPQHF.